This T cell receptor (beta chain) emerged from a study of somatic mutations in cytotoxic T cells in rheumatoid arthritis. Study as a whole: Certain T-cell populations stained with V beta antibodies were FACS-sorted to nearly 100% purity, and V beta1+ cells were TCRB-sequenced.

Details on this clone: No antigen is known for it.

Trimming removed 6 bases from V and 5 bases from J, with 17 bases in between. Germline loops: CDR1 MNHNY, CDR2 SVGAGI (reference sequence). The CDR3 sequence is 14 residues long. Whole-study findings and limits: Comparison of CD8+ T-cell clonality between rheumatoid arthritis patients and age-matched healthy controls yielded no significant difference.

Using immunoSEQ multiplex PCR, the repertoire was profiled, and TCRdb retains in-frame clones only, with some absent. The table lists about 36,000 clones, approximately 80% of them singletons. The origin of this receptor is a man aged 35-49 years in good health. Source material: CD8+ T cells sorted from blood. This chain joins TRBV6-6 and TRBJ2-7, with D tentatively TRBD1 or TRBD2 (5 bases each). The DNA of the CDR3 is TGTGCCAGCAGCCCGGGACCCGGTCTCAACGAGCAGTACTTC. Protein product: CASSPGPGLNEQYF.